Presented here are 8 T cell receptor beta chains from one specimen sequenced in a study of cytomegalovirus exposure and HLA in healthy donors. PCR amplification relied on 60 Vbeta primers (plus 13 Jbeta primers). TCRdb keeps only in-frame clones here, not all; method: immunoSEQ multiplex PCR. The sample shows some 78,000 clones, roughly 80% of them seen only once. Sequencing used PBMCs. These receptor sequences come from a man in his fifties in good health and CMV-seropositive.

The CDR3 sequence: CASSLPGQTNYGYTF. CDR3 coding DNA: TGTGCCAGCAGCTTACCCGGACAAACAAACTATGGCTACACCTTC. The chain uses TRBV7-9 and TRBJ1-2; TRBD1 might be the D (5 bases). The V end was cut by 2 bases, the J end by 2 bases, with 12 bases between. The CDR3 runs 15 residues. Germline V gene sequence: CDR1 SEHNR, CDR2 FQNEAQ (reference sequence).

V usage is TRBV30 and J usage is TRBJ1-2; 9 bases align to TRBD1. This CDR3 is 14 amino acids long. The V segment lost 2 bases and the J segment 5 bases; nucleotides outside the gene matches: 6. Germline CDR1 is GTSNPN and CDR2 is SVGIG (reference sequence). CDR3 protein: CAWSFPGQGYGYTF. The CDR3, as DNA: TGTGCCTGGAGTTTCCCGGGACAGGGATATGGCTACACCTTC.

The chain carries TRBV4-3 and TRBJ2-7, with a possible D match to TRBD1 (5 bases). This CDR3 spans 15 amino acids. CDR1 and CDR2 (germline): LGHNA, YSLEER. The V end lost 0 bases, the J end lost 2 bases, and 11 bases lay between the germline ends. DNA of the CDR3: TGCGCCAGCAGCCAAGATGCCAGGGAACCCTACGAGCAGTACTTC. This sequence encodes CASSQDAREPYEQYF.

This chain links TRBV9 with TRBJ2-1, with D possibly being TRBD2 (5 bases). V was pared by 0 bases and J by 7 bases, with 14 bases between. The CDR3 loop spans 15 amino acids. Germline V lookup: CDR1 SGDLS, CDR2 YYNGEE. CDR3 nucleotides: TGTGCCAGCAGCGTAGGAGATAGCGCGAGGAATGAGCAGTTCTTC. This encodes CASSVGDSARNEQFF.

V is TRBV6-5 and J is TRBJ2-3; possible D gene TRBD1, 5 bases. V lost 10 bases to trimming and J lost 3 bases, with 17 bases between them. The CDR3 runs to 14 residues. CDR1 and CDR2 (germline): MNHEY, SVGAGI. This CDR3 reads CATGAQGGTDTQYF. CDR3 DNA: TGTGCCACCGGTGCGCAGGGCGGAACAGATACGCAGTATTTT.

The chain carries TRBV5-1 and TRBJ2-5, with TRBD2 matching 13 bases. This CDR3 contains 16 residues. CDR1 is SGHRS, CDR2 YFSETQ, per germline. Losses at the gene ends were 4 bases for V and 4 bases for J; bases not matched to a gene: 7. The CDR3 nucleotides are TGCGCCAGCAGCATCGGACTAGCGGGAGCCGGAGAGACCCAGTACTTC. It encodes CASSIGLAGAGETQYF.

The chain combines TRBV4-3 with TRBJ2-3; maybe TRBD2 (6 bases). The CDR3 has 18 residues. V lost 0 bases to trimming and J lost 0 bases, with 16 bases between them. CDR1 is LGHNA and CDR2 is YSLEER in the germline V gene. Here the CDR3 DNA reads TGCGCCAGCAGCCAAGACTCTCGGCCTGGGACTAGCACAGATACGCAGTATTTT. Translation gives CASSQDSRPGTSTDTQYF.

This CDR3 reads CAFEREGYNEQFF. The CDR3, as DNA: TGTGCCTTCGAGCGGGAGGGATACAATGAGCAGTTCTTC. The chain links TRBV30 to TRBJ2-1; 10 nucleotides align to TRBD2. Germline loops: CDR1 GTSNPN, CDR2 SVGIG (reference sequence). Losses at the gene ends were 7 bases for V and 4 bases for J; bases not matched to a gene: 4. This CDR3 has 13 residues.